Below are 20 T cell receptor beta chains sequenced from a single sample in a study of blood T cells in healthy people across ages (dated by TCRdb to between 2014 and 2017). To prepare the library, 5' RACE was applied. Sequenced on an Illumina HiSeq 2500. The second PCR ran for roughly 7 to 11 cycles and used a J-beta primer mix along with a sample-barcoded 5' primer. The public reads were run again by TCRdb, first through fastp at Q25 and then through MiXCR, and only productive beta chains were kept. Rows are combined by CDR3 protein, so each entry shows the most common genes and DNA. Across this sample there are about 1,000,000 distinct CDR3 sequences, with less than 50% seen only once. Under 20% of the sample belongs to the ten largest clones. Sample: blood. These receptors all come from a woman aged 55-69 years in good health.

V is TRBV27 and J is TRBJ2-1, with 9 bases identical to TRBD1. The tail of the sequence fits TRBJ2-7 better, so the J call may be wrong. Germline V gene sequence: CDR1 MNHEY, CDR2 SMNVEV (reference sequence). This CDR3 comprises 15 residues. The DNA of the CDR3 is TGTGCCAGCAGGCCCGGGACAGGGTACTACAATGAGCAGTACTTC. This codes for CASRPGTGYYNEQYF.

As concerns this clonotype: A read error may produce the germline difference seen at one junction end. The V call is TRBV7-9, the J call TRBJ1-1, with 7 bases matching TRBD1. The CDR3 is 16 amino acids. Germline CDR1 is SEHNR and CDR2 is FQNEAQ (reference sequence). CDR3 protein: CASRSPAGTVNTEAFF. The CDR3 nucleotides are TGTGCCAGCAGAAGCCCGGCCGGGACAGTGAACACCGAAGCTTTCTTT.

The chain links TRBV6-1 to TRBJ2-5; no clear D. The J call may be faulty, since TRBJ2-7 better matches the DNA end. CDR3 size: 15 residues. Germline V gene data show CDR1 as MNHNS and CDR2 as SASEGT. The CDR3 here is CASTPTVGSLDEQYF. CDR3 nucleotides: TGTGCCAGCACCCCCACTGTTGGCTCTCTGGACGAGCAGTACTTC.

This clonotype showed up just a few times. The chain recombines TRBV18 with TRBJ2-4; D may be TRBD2 (5 bases). The germline CDR1 and CDR2 sequences are KGHSH and LQKENI. V lost 3 bases to trimming and J lost 13 bases, with 19 bases between them. The CDR3 length is 14 residues. As DNA, the CDR3 is TGTGCCAGCTCACCTTTAGCAACGTCCGGGGAGCAGTACTTC. This sequence encodes CASSPLATSGEQYF.

In its sample, this clonotype was seen many times. The CDR3 DNA reads TGTGCCAGCAGCTTACAGGGGTCGAATTCACCCCTCCACTTT. Its protein is CASSLQGSNSPLHF. This chain links TRBV11-2 with TRBJ1-6; D is perhaps TRBD1 (6 bases). Trimming took 2 bases from V and 7 from J, leaving 9 bases between them. Germline V lookup: CDR1 SGHAT, CDR2 FQNNGV. The CDR3 runs to 14 residues.

This clonotype was counted only a few times. This chain links TRBV6-5 with TRBJ2-1, with 9 bases lining up with TRBD2. V gave up 2 bases and J gave up 6 bases; unmatched junction bases: 8. CDR3 length: 16 residues. Germline V gene sequence: CDR1 MNHEY, CDR2 SVGAGI. CDR3 residues: CASSYLTSGYLNEQFF. CDR3 bases: TGTGCCAGCAGTTACCTGACTAGCGGATATCTCAATGAGCAGTTCTTC.

In this sample, this clonotype turned up a few times. Its ends do not fully match the called genes, so a read error is possible. The J gene is TRBJ2-7, the V gene TRBV6-2 or TRBV6-3, with D perhaps TRBD2 (6 bases). CDR3 length equals 16 residues. The germline V gene encodes CDR1 MNHEY and CDR2 SVGEGT. The CDR3 DNA reads TGTACCAGCAGTTATACCGCTAGCGTATCCTCCTACGAGCAGTACTTC. Translated: CTSSYTASVSSYEQYF.

The chain links TRBV28 to TRBJ2-7, with 8 bases fitting TRBD2. V lost 5 bases and J lost 7; bases outside the gene matches: 13. Germline-derived CDR1 and CDR2 are MDHEN and SYDVKM. The CDR3 is 15 residues long. CDR3 region: CASSTPTSVKGEQYF. The DNA for the CDR3 is TGTGCCAGCAGTACACCGACTAGCGTCAAGGGTGAGCAGTACTTC.

In its sample, this clonotype was seen many times. The chain combines TRBV7-2 with TRBJ2-1; D is perhaps TRBD2 (6 bases). CDR1 is SGHTA and CDR2 is FQGNSA in the germline V gene. The V and J ends lost 0 bases and 3 bases respectively, with 9 bases between them. The CDR3 sequence is 15 residues long. The CDR3 loop is CASSLAGGVYNEQFF. Written as DNA, the CDR3 is TGTGCCAGCAGCTTAGCGGGAGGAGTCTACAATGAGCAGTTCTTC.

Only a few counts were recorded for this clonotype. The chain uses TRBV12-3 or TRBV12-4 and TRBJ1-2, with TRBD1 matching 7 bases. V lost 8 bases to trimming and J lost 4 bases; unmatched junction nucleotides: 7. The CDR3 has 13 amino acids. The CDR3: CASPKTGFYGYTF. Written as DNA, the CDR3 is TGTGCCAGCCCAAAGACAGGGTTCTATGGCTACACCTTC.

V is TRBV4-2 and J is TRBJ2-3, with a weak D call TRBD2 (6 bases). The length of the CDR3 is 15 residues. Trimming removed 2 bases from V and 1 base from J, with 10 bases in between. The germline gives CDR1 LGHNA, CDR2 YNFKEQ. CDR3 sequence (DNA): TGTGCCAGCAGCCAAATACGGGAGCGCACAGATACGCAGTATTTT. It encodes CASSQIRERTDTQYF.

The rearrangement uses TRBV29-1 and TRBJ2-3, with 11 bases matching TRBD2. The V gene's germline CDR1 is SQVTM and CDR2 ANQGSEA. The V segment lost 6 bases and the J segment 5 bases; nucleotides outside the gene matches: 7. This CDR3 comprises 14 residues. This chain's CDR3 is CSVLIAGGGDTQYF. CDR3 bases: TGCAGCGTACTGATAGCGGGAGGGGGAGATACGCAGTATTTT.

V usage is TRBV29-1 and J usage is TRBJ2-3, with TRBD2 identical over 7 bases. Germline V gene data show CDR1 as SQVTM and CDR2 as ANQGSEA. The CDR3 consists of 13 residues. Trimming at V came to 4 bases and at J to 8 bases, leaving 9 bases not matched to a gene. This CDR3 reads CSVGGLVGGTQYF. The CDR3 nucleotides read TGCAGCGTTGGAGGACTAGTCGGGGGTACGCAGTATTTT.

The chain joins TRBV20-1 to TRBJ2-2; TRBD1 is a possible D gene (5 bases). Germline V gives CDR1 DFQATT, CDR2 SNEGSKA (reference sequence). The length of the CDR3 is 13 residues. V was shortened by 2 bases and J by 5 bases, with 9 bases between the two germline ends. The CDR3 loop reads CSARPGLTGELFF. DNA of the CDR3: TGCAGTGCTAGACCAGGGCTTACCGGGGAGCTGTTTTTT.

This clonotype was observed a handful of times. The V call is TRBV12-3 or TRBV12-4, the J call TRBJ2-5, with D perhaps TRBD1 (6 bases). The CDR3 has 13 residues. V gave up 4 bases and J gave up 4 bases, with 10 bases separating them. CDR3 protein: CASSWARGETQYF. As DNA, the CDR3 is TGTGCCAGCAGTTGGGCCAGGGGAGAGACCCAGTACTTC.

The rearrangement links TRBV12-3 or TRBV12-4 to TRBJ2-1; the D gene is possibly TRBD1 (6 bases). V was cut by 5 bases and J by 12 bases, with 14 bases left in between. This CDR3 is built from 12 residues. The CDR3 protein is CASSRGLGRQFF. The CDR3, as DNA: TGTGCCAGCAGTAGGGGGTTGGGCAGGCAGTTCTTC.

V is TRBV4-2 and J is TRBJ2-7; possible D gene TRBD2, 6 bases. This CDR3 comprises 15 residues. Trimming removed 0 bases at V and 3 bases at J, with 12 bases between. CDR1 is LGHNA and CDR2 is YNFKEQ in the germline V gene. CDR3 in DNA: TGTGCCAGCAGCCAAGAGGAGAATAGCGGCTACGAGCAGTACTTC. The encoded protein is CASSQEENSGYEQYF.

This clonotype has more than one count but fewer than ten. The CDR3 DNA reads as TGTGCCACCAGCAGAGAGAAGAGCGTTTGGAACGAGCAGTACTTC. Protein sequence: CATSREKSVWNEQYF. The chain carries TRBV15 and TRBJ2-4; D not certain. The DNA matches TRBJ2-7 better at its end, which makes the J call doubtful. The germline gives CDR1 LNHNV, CDR2 YYDKDF (reference sequence). CDR3 size: 15 residues.

The chain couples TRBV7-2 to TRBJ1-2; D is undetermined. Per germline, CDR1 SGHTA and CDR2 FQGNSA. V gave up 7 bases and J gave up 5 bases, with 11 bases separating them. This CDR3 is 12 amino acids long. CDR3 amino acids: CASTASGYGYTF. Here the CDR3 DNA reads TGTGCCAGCACCGCATCGGGGTATGGCTACACCTTC. Based on the CDR3 plus reference TRBV7-2 and TRBJ1-2, the full variable domain is GAGVSQSPSNKVTEKGKDVELRCDPISGHTALYWYRQSLGQGLEFLIYFQGNSAPDKSGLPSDRFSAERTGGSVSTLTIQRTQQEDSAVYLCASTASGYGYTFGSGTRLTVV.

A few counts support this clonotype. The J gene is TRBJ2-1, the V gene TRBV15, with TRBD2 matching over 9 bases. V shed 1 base and J 5 bases; nucleotides not matched to a gene: 3. CDR3 length: 15 residues. Germline V gives CDR1 LNHNV, CDR2 YYDKDF (reference sequence). The CDR3 sequence is CATSRGAGGHNEQFF. Here the CDR3 DNA reads TGTGCCACCAGCAGAGGAGCGGGAGGCCACAATGAGCAGTTCTTC.